Below, 19 T cell receptor beta chains from the same sample are listed, as sequenced in a study of blood T cell repertoires in COVID-19 (dated by TCRdb to between 2020 and 2021). The method behind the library was the immunoSEQ multiplex PCR assay. Sourced from immuneACCESS, this table was stored by TCRdb with only in-frame sequences that have V and J called. A share of the clones is absent; for the studies checked, an unresolved V gene accounts for under half, and the remainder has no known explanation. This sample comprises approximately 280,000 clones, roughly 80% of them detected only once. Of the sample, 5% is held by the ten largest clones. The specimen was PBMCs or T cells enriched from blood (not recorded which). Receptors were obtained from a man between 35 and 55 years old who had been exposed to COVID-19.

The V and J genes are TRBV5-4 and TRBJ1-2; D not certain. Germline V gives CDR1 SGHNT, CDR2 YYREEE (reference sequence). CDR3 size: 12 residues. V lost 4 bases, J lost 5 bases, and 9 bases lay in between. The CDR3 region has the DNA TGTGCCAGCAGCCCCGAGGCTTATGGCTACACCTTC. Residues: CASSPEAYGYTF.

V is TRBV3-1 (or the pseudogene TRBV3-2) and J is TRBJ1-2; TRBD1 aligns across 9 bases. The ends lost 0 bases at V and 5 bases at J; junction bases unmatched: 7. This CDR3 is built from 16 residues. In germline, CDR1 is LGHDT, CDR2 YNNKEL (reference sequence). CDR3 in amino acids: CASSQEPGQGWYGYTF. As DNA, the CDR3 is TGTGCCAGCAGCCAAGAGCCCGGACAGGGGTGGTATGGCTACACCTTC.

This clone appeared a single time. This rearrangement joins TRBV6-5 to TRBJ1-2; D is perhaps TRBD1 (6 bases). Germline-derived CDR1 and CDR2 are MNHEY and SVGAGI. V lost 6 bases and J lost 5, with 16 bases in between. The CDR3 is made up of 14 amino acids. The CDR3 DNA sequence: TGTGCCAGCAGCGGAAGCACAGGGCGGTATGGCTACACCTTC. This translates into CASSGSTGRYGYTF.

The table lists this clone with a few counts. V and J are TRBV18 and TRBJ2-5; 14 bases are a match to TRBD2. The J segment lost 4 bases and the V segment lost 4 bases, leaving 5 bases of the junction unmatched. There are 16 residues in the CDR3. Germline V gives CDR1 KGHSH, CDR2 LQKENI. The CDR3: CASSQAGTSGRETQYF. The DNA for the CDR3 is TGTGCCAGCTCACAAGCCGGGACTAGCGGGAGAGAGACCCAGTACTTC. Full variable domain (missing parts from reference TRBV18 and TRBJ2-5): NAGVMQNPRHLVRRRGQEARLRCSPMKGHSHVYWYRQLPEEGLKFMVYLQKENIIDESGMPKERFSAEFPKEGPSILRIQQVVRGDSAAYFCASSQAGTSGRETQYFGPGTRLLVL.

This chain links TRBV6-4 with TRBJ1-2; D is unclear. Germline CDR1 is MRHNA and CDR2 is SNTAGT. The CDR3 runs 13 residues. Between the trimmed V and J ends, which lost 6 bases and 6 bases, there was a span of 14 bases. DNA for the CDR3: TGTGCCAGCAGAGAATCCGGGAGTCATGGCTACACCTTC. The encoded protein is CASRESGSHGYTF.

The chain recombines TRBV23-1 with TRBJ1-5; a weak D match, TRBD1 (5 bases). TRBV23-1 is classed as an ORF, of uncertain function. Trimming left V 4 bases short and J 4 bases short, with 20 bases between. The CDR3 has 17 residues. The CDR3 loop reads CASSRTRWGNRNQPQHF. DNA of the CDR3: TGCGCCAGCAGTCGTACTCGTTGGGGCAATAGAAATCAGCCCCAGCATTTT.

The chain combines TRBV7-9 with TRBJ1-2; D not certain. CDR1 is SEHNR, CDR2 FQNEAQ, per germline (reference sequence). Trimming removed 1 base at V and 0 bases at J, with 12 bases between. This CDR3 has 16 amino acids. The CDR3 region has the DNA TGTGCCAGCAGCTTAGGCTCGCACCCGGCTAACTATGGCTACACCTTC. Translation: CASSLGSHPANYGYTF.

V gene TRBV5-1 combines with J gene TRBJ1-5; 8 nucleotides match TRBD1. J was trimmed by 6 bases and V by 2 bases; bases with no gene match: 4. Looked up from germline, CDR1 is SGHRS and CDR2 is YFSETQ. This CDR3 contains 14 residues. The CDR3 DNA is TGCGCCAGCAGCTTACAGGGGGGGGGTCAGCCCCAGCATTTT. It is translated as CASSLQGGGQPQHF. The full variable domain, completed using reference TRBV5-1 and TRBJ1-5, is KAGVTQTPRYLIKTRGQQVTLSCSPISGHRSVSWYQQTPGQGLQFLFEYFSETQRNKGNFPGRFSGRQFSNSRSEMNVSTLELGDSALYLCASSLQGGGQPQHFGDGTRLSIL.

The chain joins TRBV12-5 to TRBJ2-1, with D hard to call. This CDR3 comprises 12 residues. CDR1 is LGHNT and CDR2 is FRNRAP in the germline V gene. V lost 2 bases and J 11 bases, leaving 10 bases between the germline ends. This CDR3 is CASGLLRGKQFF. DNA for the CDR3: TGTGCTAGTGGTTTGTTGAGAGGAAAGCAGTTCTTC.

This sequence joins TRBV29-1 and TRBJ1-1; D uncertain. The CDR3 contains 16 residues. Between the trimmed V and J ends, which lost 0 bases and 4 bases, there was a span of 18 bases. Per germline, CDR1 SQVTM and CDR2 ANQGSEA. In nucleotides, the CDR3 is TGCAGCGTTGAAGAATTAAGTAATCATCGGGGCACTGAAGCTTTCTTT. Protein product: CSVEELSNHRGTEAFF.

The sample holds one count of this clone. The chain carries TRBV21-1 and TRBJ2-5; TRBD1, the table's D call, was not compared with the DNA. TRBV21-1 counts as a pseudogene. The CDR3 contains 16 residues. The CDR3 nucleotides are TGTGCCAGCAGCACTAGGGACAGGTCGATCGAAGAGACCCAGTACTTC. Translating gives CASSTRDRSIEETQYF.

V is TRBV21-1 and J is TRBJ1-6. TRBV21-1 represents a pseudogene. This CDR3 is built from 14 residues. CDR3 bases: TGTGCCAGCAGCAGTAACTCCTATAATTCACCCCTCCACTTT. Translation: CASSSNSYNSPLHF.

The chain links TRBV6-5 to TRBJ1-4; D not resolved. This CDR3 has 15 amino acids. Germline CDR1 and CDR2: MNHEY and SVGAGI. Trimming cost V 3 bases and J 7 bases, with 15 bases left between them. The CDR3 reads CASSYFGTLGEKLFF. The CDR3 DNA reads as TGTGCCAGCAGTTATTTTGGTACGCTCGGTGAAAAACTGTTTTTT.

Concerning this clone: Additional DNA sequences in this sample encode the identical CDR3. The chain combines TRBV25-1 with TRBJ1-4; D uncertain. Trimming shortened V by 4 bases and J by 4 bases, and 7 bases separated the two germline ends. The CDR3 is 13 residues long. Germline CDR1 MGHDK, CDR2 SYGVNS. In nucleotides, the CDR3 is TGTGCCAGCAGTGTGAGTGGTAATGAAAAACTGTTTTTT. Its translation: CASSVSGNEKLFF. The full variable domain, its missing parts supplied by reference TRBV25-1 and TRBJ1-4, is EADIYQTPRYLVIGTGKKITLECSQTMGHDKMYWYQQDPGMELHLIHYSYGVNSTEKGDLSSESTVSRIRTEHFPLTLESARPSHTSQYLCASSVSGNEKLFFGSGTQLSVL.

This sequence joins TRBV5-4 and TRBJ2-5, with TRBD2 as a possible D gene (7 bases). This CDR3 comprises 15 residues. V was clipped by 4 bases and J by 5 bases, with 18 bases between them. Germline CDR1 and CDR2: SGHNT and YYREEE (reference sequence). The CDR3 bases are TGTGCCAGCAGCACCACCCCAGGGGAGGGGGAGACCCAGTACTTC. This encodes CASSTTPGEGETQYF. Using reference TRBV5-4 and TRBJ2-5 for the parts outside the CDR3, the full variable domain is ETGVTQSPTHLIKTRGQQVTLRCSSQSGHNTVSWYQQALGQGPQFIFQYYREEENGRGNFPPRFSGLQFPNYSSELNVNALELDDSALYLCASSTTPGEGETQYFGPGTRLLVL.

The J gene is TRBJ2-1, the V gene TRBV11-2, with TRBD2 as a possible D gene (6 bases). The CDR3 is 16 residues long. Germline CDR1 is SGHAT and CDR2 is FQNNGV. V was trimmed by 5 bases and J by 5 bases, leaving 19 bases between them. The CDR3: CASSPPQAGKNNEQFF. The CDR3, as DNA: TGTGCCAGCAGCCCCCCCCAAGCGGGCAAAAACAATGAGCAGTTCTTC.

This clone was observed many times. The chain links TRBV5-1 to TRBJ2-1, with D maybe TRBD1 (7 bases). Germline CDR1 and CDR2: SGHRS and YFSETQ. This CDR3 spans 15 amino acids. Between the trimmed V and J ends, which lost 0 bases and 10 bases, there was a span of 17 bases. The CDR3 spells CASSLEAGGGGEQFF. The CDR3 region has the DNA TGCGCCAGCAGCTTGGAGGCAGGGGGAGGCGGGGAGCAGTTCTTC.

The chain recombines TRBV9 with TRBJ1-3, with a tentative D call TRBD1 (6 bases). The CDR3 runs 15 residues. Trimming left V 2 bases short and J 0 bases short, with 9 bases between. CDR1 is SGDLS and CDR2 is YYNGEE in the germline V gene. The CDR3 spells CASSVRGYSGNTIYF. In nucleotides, the CDR3 is TGTGCCAGCAGCGTCAGGGGCTACTCTGGAAACACCATATATTTT.

This chain links TRBV7-2 with TRBJ2-5, with 7 bases identical to TRBD2. The CDR3 runs 13 residues. The V gene end was trimmed by 3 bases and the J gene end by 4 bases; junction bases not matched to a gene: 2. Germline V gene data show CDR1 as SGHTA and CDR2 as FQGNSA. The CDR3 protein is CASSLRLAETQYF. CDR3 DNA sequence: TGTGCCAGCAGCTTGAGACTAGCAGAGACCCAGTACTTC.